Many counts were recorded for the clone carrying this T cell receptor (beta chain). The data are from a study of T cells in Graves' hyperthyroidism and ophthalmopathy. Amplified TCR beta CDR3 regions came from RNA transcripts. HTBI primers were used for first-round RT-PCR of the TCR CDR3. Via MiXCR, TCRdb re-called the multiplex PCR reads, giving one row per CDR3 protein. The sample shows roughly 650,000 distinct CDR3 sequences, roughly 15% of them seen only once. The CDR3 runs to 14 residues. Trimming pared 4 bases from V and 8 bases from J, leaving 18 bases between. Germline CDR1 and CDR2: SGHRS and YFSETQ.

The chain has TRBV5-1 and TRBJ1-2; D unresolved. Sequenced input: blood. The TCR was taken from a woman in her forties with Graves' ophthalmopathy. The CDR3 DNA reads TGCGCCAGCAGCCCCGACCCTCGGGAGGGCGGCTACACCTTC. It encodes CASSPDPREGGYTF.